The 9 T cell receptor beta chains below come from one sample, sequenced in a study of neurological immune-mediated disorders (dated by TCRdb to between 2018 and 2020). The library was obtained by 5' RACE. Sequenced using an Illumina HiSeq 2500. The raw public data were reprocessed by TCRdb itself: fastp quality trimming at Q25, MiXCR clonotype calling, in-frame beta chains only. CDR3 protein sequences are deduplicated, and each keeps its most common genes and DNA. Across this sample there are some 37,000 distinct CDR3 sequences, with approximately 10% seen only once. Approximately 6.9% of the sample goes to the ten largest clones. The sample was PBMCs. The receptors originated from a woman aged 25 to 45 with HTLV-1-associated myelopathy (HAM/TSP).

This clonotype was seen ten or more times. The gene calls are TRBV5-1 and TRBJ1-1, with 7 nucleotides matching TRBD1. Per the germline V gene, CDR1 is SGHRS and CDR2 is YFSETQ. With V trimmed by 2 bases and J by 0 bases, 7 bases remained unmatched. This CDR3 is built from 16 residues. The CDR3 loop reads CASSFSTGLLNTEAFF. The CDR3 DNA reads TGCGCCAGCAGCTTCTCGACAGGGCTACTGAACACTGAAGCTTTCTTT.

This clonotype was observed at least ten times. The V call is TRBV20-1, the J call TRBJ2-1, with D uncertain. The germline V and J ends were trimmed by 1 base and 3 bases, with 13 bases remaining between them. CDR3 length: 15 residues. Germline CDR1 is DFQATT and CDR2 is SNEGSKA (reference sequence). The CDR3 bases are TGCAGTGCTAGAGGTGGTGGTACCGTCTACAATGAGCAGTTCTTC. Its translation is CSARGGGTVYNEQFF.

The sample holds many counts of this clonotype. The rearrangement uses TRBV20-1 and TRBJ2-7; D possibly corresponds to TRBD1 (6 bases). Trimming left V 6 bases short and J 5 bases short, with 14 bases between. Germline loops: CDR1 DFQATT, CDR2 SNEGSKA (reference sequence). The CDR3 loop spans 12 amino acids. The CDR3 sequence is CSARRRGDEQYF. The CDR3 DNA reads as TGCAGTGCCCGGCGCAGGGGCGACGAGCAGTACTTC.

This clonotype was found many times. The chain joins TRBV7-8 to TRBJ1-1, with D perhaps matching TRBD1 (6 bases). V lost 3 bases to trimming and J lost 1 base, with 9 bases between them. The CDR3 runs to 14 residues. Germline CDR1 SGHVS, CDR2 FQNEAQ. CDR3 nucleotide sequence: TGTGCCAGCAGCTTGCGCAGGGGGAACACTGAAGCTTTCTTT. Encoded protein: CASSLRRGNTEAFF. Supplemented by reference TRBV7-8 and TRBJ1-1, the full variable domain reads GAGVSQSPRYKVAKRGQDVALRCDPISGHVSLFWYQQALGQGPEFLTYFQNEAQLDKSGLPSDRFFAERPEGSVSTLKIQRTQQEDSAVYLCASSLRRGNTEAFFGQGTRLTVV.

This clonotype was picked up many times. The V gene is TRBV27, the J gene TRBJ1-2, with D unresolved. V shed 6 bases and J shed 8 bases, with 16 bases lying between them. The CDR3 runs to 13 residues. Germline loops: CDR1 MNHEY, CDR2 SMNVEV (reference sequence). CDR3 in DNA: TGTGCCAGCAGCCCCAAGGGAGGGTACGGCTACACCTTC. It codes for CASSPKGGYGYTF.

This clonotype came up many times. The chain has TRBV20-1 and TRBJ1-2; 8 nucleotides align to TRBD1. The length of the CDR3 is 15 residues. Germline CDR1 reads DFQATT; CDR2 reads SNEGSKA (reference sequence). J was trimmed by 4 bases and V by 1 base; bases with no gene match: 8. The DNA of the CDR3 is TGCAGTGCTAGAGCCGGGCAGGGGGCCATCTATGGCTACACCTTC. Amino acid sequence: CSARAGQGAIYGYTF.

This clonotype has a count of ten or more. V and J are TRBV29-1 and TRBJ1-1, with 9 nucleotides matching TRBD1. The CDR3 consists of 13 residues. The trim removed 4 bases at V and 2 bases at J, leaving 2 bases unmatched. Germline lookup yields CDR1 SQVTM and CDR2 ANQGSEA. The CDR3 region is CSVGDRVNTEAFF. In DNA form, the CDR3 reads TGCAGCGTTGGGGACAGGGTTAACACTGAAGCTTTCTTT.

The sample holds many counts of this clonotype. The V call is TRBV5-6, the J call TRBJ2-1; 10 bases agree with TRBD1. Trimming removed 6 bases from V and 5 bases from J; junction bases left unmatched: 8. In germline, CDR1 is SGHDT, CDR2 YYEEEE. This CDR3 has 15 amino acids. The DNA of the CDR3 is TGTGCCAGCATCCTTACGACAGGGGGCCACAATGAGCAGTTCTTC. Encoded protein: CASILTTGGHNEQFF.

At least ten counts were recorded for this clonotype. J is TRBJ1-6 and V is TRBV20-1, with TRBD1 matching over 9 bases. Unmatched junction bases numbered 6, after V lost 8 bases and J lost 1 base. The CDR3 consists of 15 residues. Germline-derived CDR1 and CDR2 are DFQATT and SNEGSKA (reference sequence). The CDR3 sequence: CSFRQGGSYNSPLHF. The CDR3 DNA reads TGCAGTTTCCGACAGGGGGGATCCTATAATTCACCCCTCCACTTT.